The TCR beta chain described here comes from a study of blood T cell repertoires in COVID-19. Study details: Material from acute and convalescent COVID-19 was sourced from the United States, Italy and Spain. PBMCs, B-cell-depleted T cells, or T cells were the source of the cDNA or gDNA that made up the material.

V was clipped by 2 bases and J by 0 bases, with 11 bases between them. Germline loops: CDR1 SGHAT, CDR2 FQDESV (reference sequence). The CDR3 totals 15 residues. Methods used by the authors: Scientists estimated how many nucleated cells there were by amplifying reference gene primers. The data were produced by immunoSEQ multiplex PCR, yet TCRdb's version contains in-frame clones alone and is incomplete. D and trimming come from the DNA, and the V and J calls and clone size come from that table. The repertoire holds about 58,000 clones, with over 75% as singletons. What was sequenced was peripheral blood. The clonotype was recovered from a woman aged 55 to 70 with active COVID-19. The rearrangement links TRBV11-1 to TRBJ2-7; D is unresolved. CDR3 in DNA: TGTGCCAGCAGCTTAAACCCCACAGCCTCCTACGAGCAGTACTTC. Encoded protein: CASSLNPTASYEQYF.